Presented here are 25 T cell receptor beta chains from one specimen sequenced in a study of cytomegalovirus exposure and HLA in healthy donors. The PCR ran on 60 Vbeta and 13 Jbeta primers. TCRdb keeps only in-frame clones here, not all; method: immunoSEQ multiplex PCR. The top ten hold 2% to 3% of the sample, which has 110,000 to 150,000 clones, approximately 80% seen once. Sequencing was carried out using PBMCs. The receptors were sampled from a young woman in good health and CMV-seropositive.

The CDR3 here is CASGVDRGRGNQPQHF. DNA of the CDR3: TGTGCTAGTGGCGTGGACAGGGGGCGAGGCAATCAGCCCCAGCATTTT. V and J are TRBV12-5 and TRBJ1-5; 11 bases align to TRBD1. The CDR3 is 16 amino acids. Trimming removed 6 bases from V and 2 bases from J; junction bases left unmatched: 6. Per the germline V gene, CDR1 is LGHNT and CDR2 is FRNRAP.

This chain links TRBV2 with TRBJ2-3; 13 bases match TRBD2. With 6 bases clipped from V and 4 bases from J, the junction kept 4 bases outside the gene matches. CDR3 size: 15 residues. Germline V CDR1 and CDR2: SNHLY, FYNNEI. The CDR3 sequence: CASSLLAGGSDTQYF. The CDR3 nucleotides are TGTGCCAGCAGCCTACTAGCGGGGGGGTCAGATACGCAGTATTTT.

This clone has a handful of counts. The J gene is TRBJ1-3, the V gene TRBV11-2; 8 nucleotides agree with TRBD1. Germline CDR1 reads SGHAT; CDR2 reads FQNNGV. The trim removed 5 bases at V and 3 bases at J, leaving 9 bases unmatched. This CDR3 has 16 amino acids. CDR3 sequence: CASSPIRGRFGNTIYF. In nucleotides, the CDR3 is TGTGCCAGCAGCCCAATCAGGGGGCGGTTTGGAAACACCATATATTTT.

V gene TRBV14 combines with J gene TRBJ2-2; possible D gene TRBD1, 5 bases. The CDR3 has 14 residues. V gave up 9 bases and J gave up 4 bases, with 15 bases separating them. Per the germline V gene, CDR1 is SGHDN and CDR2 is FVKESK. DNA for the CDR3: TGTGCCAGTGATACAGGCCTATCCACCGGGGAGCTGTTTTTT. This translates into CASDTGLSTGELFF.

This sequence joins TRBV7-6 and TRBJ1-3, with unresolved D. The V end lost 2 bases, the J end lost 2 bases, and 13 bases lay between the germline ends. This CDR3 contains 16 residues. CDR1 is SGHVS, CDR2 FNYEAQ, per germline. The CDR3 loop reads CASSLYGPVAGNTIYF. The CDR3 region has the DNA TGTGCCAGCAGCTTATATGGGCCAGTAGCTGGAAACACCATATATTTT.

The chain joins TRBV6-1 to TRBJ1-5, with a tentative D call TRBD1 (5 bases). CDR1 is MNHNS, CDR2 SASEGT, per germline. Trimming cost V 5 bases and J 7 bases, with 18 bases left between them. The CDR3 length is 15 residues. The CDR3 reads CASSRLGGVNQPQHF. In DNA, the CDR3 is TGTGCCAGCAGTCGCCTAGGAGGGGTCAACCAGCCCCAGCATTTT.

V usage is TRBV5-1 and J usage is TRBJ1-4, with D tentatively TRBD1 (5 bases). The V gene's germline CDR1 is SGHRS and CDR2 YFSETQ. The V and J ends lost 5 bases and 7 bases respectively, with 12 bases between them. The CDR3 contains 13 residues. CDR3 in DNA: TGCGCCAGCAGGCGGGGGGGAAGTGAAAAACTGTTTTTT. Translated: CASRRGGSEKLFF.

This clone was seen a single time. Relative to the germline gene, one junction end is altered; a read error may explain this. The rearrangement links TRBV2 to TRBJ2-4, with 15 bases lining up with TRBD2. The CDR3 is made up of 16 amino acids. Germline-derived CDR1 and CDR2 are SNHLY and FYNNEI. The CDR3 DNA reads as TGTACCAGCGAGGGGACTAGCGGGGGGCCCAAAAACATTCAGTACTTC. Its protein is CTSEGTSGGPKNIQYF.

Comment on this clone: Germline and junction disagree at one end, which may indicate a read error. The gene calls are TRBV7-9 and TRBJ2-7; the match to TRBD1 covers 9 bases. Per the germline V gene, CDR1 is SEHNR and CDR2 is FQNEAQ (reference sequence). This CDR3 region has 16 residues. The CDR3 bases are TGTTCCAGCAGCTTATTTTTGGGGACAGGGCCCTACGAGCAGTACTTC. Amino acid sequence: CSSSLFLGTGPYEQYF. The whole variable domain, filled in from reference TRBV7-9 and TRBJ2-7, reads DTGVSQNPRHKITKRGQNVTFRCDPISEHNRLYWYRQTLGQGPEFLTYFQNEAQLEKSRLLSDRFSAERPKGSFSTLEIQRTEQGDSAMYLCSSSLFLGTGPYEQYFGPGTRLTVT.

V usage is TRBV5-1 and J usage is TRBJ1-1, with TRBD1 matching over 9 bases. Germline assignment: CDR1 SGHRS and CDR2 YFSETQ. V was clipped by 3 bases and J by 1 base; unmatched bases: 1. This CDR3 spans 14 amino acids. The CDR3 here is CASSWGQGNTEAFF. In DNA form, the CDR3 reads TGCGCCAGCAGCTGGGGACAGGGGAACACTGAAGCTTTCTTT.

DNA of the CDR3: TGTGCCTGGAGGAATTGGGGAGTAGCGAACACCGGGGAGCTGTTTTTT. Its translation: CAWRNWGVANTGELFF. The rearrangement uses TRBV30 and TRBJ2-2; D is possibly TRBD2 (5 bases). The V end was cut by 3 bases, the J end by 0 bases, with 14 bases between. In germline, CDR1 is GTSNPN, CDR2 SVGIG (reference sequence). CDR3 size: 16 residues.

The rearrangement joins TRBV7-9 to TRBJ1-1, with 7 bases aligning to TRBD1. CDR1 and CDR2 (germline): SEHNR, FQNEAQ (reference sequence). J gave up 5 bases and V 1 base, and 7 bases lay outside the gene matches. The CDR3 loop spans 15 amino acids. In nucleotides, the CDR3 is TGTGCCAGCAGCTTAGGGAGGACAGGCGATACTGAAGCTTTCTTT. It codes for CASSLGRTGDTEAFF.

The gene calls are TRBV29-1 and TRBJ1-1, with 10 bases fitting TRBD1. The J segment lost 0 bases and the V segment lost 5 bases, leaving 6 bases of the junction unmatched. The CDR3 consists of 15 residues. Germline loops: CDR1 SQVTM, CDR2 ANQGSEA. As DNA, the CDR3 is TGCAGCGTTTCCGGGACAGGGGCAATGAACACTGAAGCTTTCTTT. This sequence encodes CSVSGTGAMNTEAFF.

The CDR3 DNA follows: TGTGCCAGCAGTGGGACAGCTGAAAAACTGTTTTTT. Amino acid sequence: CASSGTAEKLFF. V and J are TRBV28 and TRBJ1-4; 7 bases align to TRBD1. The germline V gene encodes CDR1 MDHEN and CDR2 SYDVKM. J was trimmed by 7 bases and V by 5 bases; bases with no gene match: 1. The CDR3 has 12 residues.

The chain carries TRBV5-1 and TRBJ1-5; the D is unclear. Germline CDR1 and CDR2: SGHRS and YFSETQ. The CDR3 covers 15 residues. V lost 0 bases to trimming and J lost 4 bases, with 11 bases between them. The CDR3 reads CASSLGREDNQPQHF. Here the CDR3 DNA reads TGCGCCAGCAGCTTGGGTCGAGAGGATAATCAGCCCCAGCATTTT.

The V gene is TRBV5-4, the J gene TRBJ2-1, with TRBD1 identical over 9 bases. This CDR3 has 15 residues. Germline values: CDR1 SGHNT, CDR2 YYREEE (reference sequence). J gave up 4 bases and V 4 bases, and 6 bases lay outside the gene matches. The CDR3 loop reads CASSLDRGYYNEQFF. The CDR3 nucleotides read TGTGCCAGCAGCCTGGACAGGGGATATTACAATGAGCAGTTCTTC. The full variable domain, its missing parts supplied by reference TRBV5-4 and TRBJ2-1, is ETGVTQSPTHLIKTRGQQVTLRCSSQSGHNTVSWYQQALGQGPQFIFQYYREEENGRGNFPPRFSGLQFPNYSSELNVNALELDDSALYLCASSLDRGYYNEQFFGPGTRLTVL.

This chain links TRBV5-1 with TRBJ1-6; 8 bases match TRBD1. The CDR3 loop spans 16 amino acids. From germline, CDR1 is SGHRS and CDR2 YFSETQ. The V segment lost 1 base and the J segment 6 bases; nucleotides outside the gene matches: 6. Written as DNA, the CDR3 is TGCGCCAGCAGCTTGTCGACAGGGGAAGGTAATTCACCCCTCCACTTT. Residues: CASSLSTGEGNSPLHF.

This clone has only one observation. DNA for the CDR3: TGTGCCAGCACCTCCCCAGGTCGACGTTCCTACAATGAGCAGTTCTTC. Translating gives CASTSPGRRSYNEQFF. The chain carries TRBV5-4 and TRBJ2-1; D not resolved. Deletions cut 6 bases from V and 1 base from J, with 17 bases between. CDR1 is SGHNT and CDR2 is YYREEE in the germline V gene (reference sequence). This CDR3 contains 16 residues. The full variable domain, completed using reference TRBV5-4 and TRBJ2-1, is ETGVTQSPTHLIKTRGQQVTLRCSSQSGHNTVSWYQQALGQGPQFIFQYYREEENGRGNFPPRFSGLQFPNYSSELNVNALELDDSALYLCASTSPGRRSYNEQFFGPGTRLTVL.

V usage is TRBV27 and J usage is TRBJ2-7, with D maybe TRBD1 (5 bases). This CDR3 region has 14 residues. Germline-derived CDR1 and CDR2 are MNHEY and SMNVEV (reference sequence). Trimming left V 5 bases short and J 0 bases short, with 11 bases between. This CDR3 is CASSNTGPSYEQYF. CDR3 sequence (DNA): TGTGCCAGCAGTAATACAGGTCCCTCCTACGAGCAGTACTTC.

The V call is TRBV6-1, the J call TRBJ1-2; 7 bases match TRBD1. Germline CDR1 MNHNS, CDR2 SASEGT. The CDR3 length is 13 residues. Germline trimming cut 4 bases from V and 7 bases from J; bases unmatched to any gene: 6. CDR3 loop: CASSGDRVFGYTF. For the CDR3, the DNA is TGTGCCAGCAGTGGTGACAGGGTTTTTGGCTACACCTTC.

The rearrangement uses TRBV5-1 and TRBJ1-2, with D possibly being TRBD1 (6 bases). V dropped 0 bases and J dropped 9 bases, with 12 bases sitting between them. Germline CDR1 SGHRS, CDR2 YFSETQ. CDR3 length: 13 amino acids. This CDR3 is CASSLEGEGRYTF. CDR3 in DNA: TGCGCCAGCAGCTTGGAGGGGGAAGGGCGCTACACCTTC.

DNA for the CDR3: TGTGCCAGCAGCTTGGTCACCACAGGGGGCGGTGGCTACACCTTC. Translating gives CASSLVTTGGGGYTF. The gene calls are TRBV5-8 and TRBJ1-2, with TRBD1 matching over 9 bases. Germline CDR1 SGHTS, CDR2 YDEGEE. The CDR3 has 15 residues. Trimming cost V 0 bases and J 7 bases; bases outside gene matches: 7.

This clone was detected a few times. V usage is TRBV18 and J usage is TRBJ2-6, with TRBD1 matching 8 bases. V dropped 5 bases and J dropped 1; count of bases not matched to a gene: 16. The germline V gene has CDR1 KGHSH and CDR2 LQKENI. The CDR3 length is 20 residues. The CDR3 coding sequence is TGTGCCAGCTCATCGAGCAACAGGGGGATTGTTGAATCTGGGGCCAACGTCCTGACTTTC. Its protein product is CASSSSNRGIVESGANVLTF.

The chain links TRBV4-3 to TRBJ1-4; possible D gene TRBD1, 6 bases. V was clipped by 0 bases and J by 5 bases, with 10 bases between them. CDR1 and CDR2 from the germline V gene are LGHNA and YSLEER. This CDR3 region has 15 residues. The CDR3 DNA reads as TGCGCCAGCAGCCAAGATTGGCAGGGGAATGAAAAACTGTTTTTT. This sequence encodes CASSQDWQGNEKLFF.

The genes are TRBV18 and TRBJ1-2; 7 bases fit TRBD1. The V and J ends lost 1 base and 8 bases, in that order; junction bases with no gene match: 10. The CDR3 is made up of 15 amino acids. Germline V gene lookup returns CDR1 KGHSH and CDR2 LQKENI. Here the CDR3 DNA reads TGTGCCAGCTCACCACAACCGGGACAGCCCCTGGGCTACACCTTC. Translated: CASSPQPGQPLGYTF.